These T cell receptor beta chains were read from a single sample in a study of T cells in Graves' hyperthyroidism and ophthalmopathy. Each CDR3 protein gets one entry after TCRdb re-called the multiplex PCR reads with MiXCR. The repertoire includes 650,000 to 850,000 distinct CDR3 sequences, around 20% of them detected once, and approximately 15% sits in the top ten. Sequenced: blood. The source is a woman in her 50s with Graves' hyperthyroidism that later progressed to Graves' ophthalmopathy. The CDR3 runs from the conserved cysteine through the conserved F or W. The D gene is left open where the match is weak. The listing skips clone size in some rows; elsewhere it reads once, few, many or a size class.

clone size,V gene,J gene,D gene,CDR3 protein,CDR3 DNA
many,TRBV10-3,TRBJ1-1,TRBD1,CAITLRTGSNTEAFF,TGTGCCATCACGTTACGGACAGGCTCGAACACTGAAGCTTTCTTT
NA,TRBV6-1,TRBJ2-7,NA,CASSPTAWDTYEQYF,TGTGCCAGCAGTCCCACGGCGTGGGACACCTACGAGCAGTACTTC
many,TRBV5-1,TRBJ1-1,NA,CASSLGLATEAFF,TGCGCCAGCAGCTTGGGCCTGGCCACTGAAGCTTTCTTT
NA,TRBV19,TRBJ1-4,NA,CASSIDNTGNNEKLFF,TGTGCCAGTAGTATAGATAACACAGGGAATAATGAAAAACTGTTTTTT
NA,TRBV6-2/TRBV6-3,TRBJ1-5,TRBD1,CASRKGQAGNQPQHF,TGTGCCAGCAGAAAGGGACAGGCTGGCAATCAGCCCCAGCATTTT
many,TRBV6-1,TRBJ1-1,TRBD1,CASRRQGGRAEAFF,TGTGCCAGCAGGAGACAGGGGGGTAGGGCTGAAGCTTTCTTT
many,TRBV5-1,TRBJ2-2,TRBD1,CASSLDLQGFEAGELFF,TGCGCCAGCAGCTTGGACCTACAGGGGTTTGAGGCCGGGGAGCTGTTTTTT
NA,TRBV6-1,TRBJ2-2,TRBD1,CASSTGTVFTGELFF,TGTGCCAGCAGTACCGGGACAGTCTTCACCGGGGAGCTGTTTTTT
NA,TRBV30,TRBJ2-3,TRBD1,CAWSFPTGWDTDTQYF,TGTGCCTGGAGTTTCCCGACAGGGTGGGACACAGATACGCAGTATTTT
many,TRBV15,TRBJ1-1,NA,CATSRGQMNTEAFF,TGTGCCACCAGCAGAGGTCAAATGAACACTGAAGCTTTCTTT
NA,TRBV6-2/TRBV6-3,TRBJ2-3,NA,CASSYSSRETDTQYF,TGTGCCAGCAGTTACTCGAGTAGGGAGACAGATACGCAGTATTTT
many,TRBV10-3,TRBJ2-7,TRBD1,CATLQGDNYEQYF,TGTGCCACTCTTCAGGGGGATAACTACGAGCAGTACTTC
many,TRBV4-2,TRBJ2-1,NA,CASSRRPEGADEQFF,TGTGCCAGCAGCAGAAGACCGGAGGGTGCGGACGAGCAGTTCTTC
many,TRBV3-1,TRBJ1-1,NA,CASSPRQVTEAFF,TGTGCCAGCAGCCCGCGACAGGTGACTGAAGCTTTCTTT
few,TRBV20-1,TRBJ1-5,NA,CSTSGQRNQPQHF,TGCAGTACTAGTGGACAGCGGAATCAGCCCCAGCATTTT